Included here is one T cell receptor beta chain sequence, with context. The antigen remains undetermined. Treatment defined: roughly 10-day PBMC culture with coronavirus spike peptide pools or control peptides (ViraFEST assay). This entry comes from a study of vaccination and CD4 T cells after COVID-19. Oncomine TCR Beta short-read sequencing was applied to DNA from cultured CD4+ T cells. TCRdb reprocessed the PCR reads via MiXCR and lists one record per CDR3 protein. The sample records more than 15,000 distinct CDR3 sequences, around 74% being singletons. The source of this sequence is a human donor who had recovered from COVID-19. The sequencing sample was made of CD4+ T cells from blood, cultured in vitro.

In DNA form, the CDR3 reads TGTGCCAGCAGTTACGGTGGCAGCGGGAGGTGGGAGACCCAGTACTTC. Translating gives CASSYGGSGRWETQYF. The chain employs TRBV6-5 and TRBJ2-5, with TRBD2 matching 9 bases. Germline V CDR1 and CDR2: MNHEY, SVGAGI. The CDR3 has 16 amino acids. The ends lost 2 bases at V and 5 bases at J; junction bases unmatched: 9.